This TCR beta chain was identified in a study of shared clonotypes between healthy human individuals. Generated by immunoSEQ multiplex PCR, the TCRdb table keeps only in-frame clones and is missing some. Of hundreds of thousands of clones listed, roughly 96% are singletons. The CDR3 spans 11 residues. Per germline, CDR1 SEHNR and CDR2 FQNEAQ (reference sequence). V was pared by 3 bases and J by 8 bases, with 4 bases between. Naive CD8 cells lacked CD45RO and underwent positive selection for CCR7, leaving out terminally differentiated effector memory CD45RA+ cells. Concerning this clone: Other nucleotide sequences from this sample produce the same CDR3.

The rearrangement links TRBV7-9 to TRBJ2-2, with no clear D. Material for sequencing was naive CD8+ T cells sorted from blood. The origin of this receptor is a woman in her twenties or thirties in good health. The CDR3 DNA sequence: TGTGCCAGCAGCTTTGGGGGGGAGCTGTTTTTT. Amino acids: CASSFGGELFF.